Listed below are T cell receptor beta chains from one sample, sequenced in a study of blood T cell repertoires in COVID-19. Sequencing used immunoSEQ multiplex PCR; TCRdb keeps in-frame clones, though not all of them. The sample includes 150,000 to 200,000 clones, around four fifths seen only once; the top ten take 14%. Material for sequencing was peripheral blood. These receptor sequences come from a woman in her seventies with COVID-19, enrolled during active disease. The CDR3 runs from the conserved cysteine through the conserved F or W. A D gene is named only where the DNA matches it firmly. The size entry is marked missing in some rows and otherwise reads once, few, many or a size class.

clone size	D gene	V gene	J gene	CDR3 DNA	CDR3 protein
NA	NA	TRBV19	TRBJ1-5	TGTGCCAGCAGTCAACAGGGATCACCTAGCAATCAGCCCCAGCATTTT	CASSQQGSPSNQPQHF
few	TRBD1	TRBV18	TRBJ1-5	TGTGCCAGCTCGCTCGGACAGGGCGATCAGCCCCAGCATTTT	CASSLGQGDQPQHF
few	NA	TRBV6-1	TRBJ1-2	TGTGCCAGCAGTGAGCAAGCCCGGGGTGGCTACACCTTC	CASSEQARGGYTF
NA	NA	TRBV28	TRBJ1-5	TGTGCCAGCATCTCACCAGGGAATCAGCCCCAGCATTTT	CASISPGNQPQHF
NA	NA	TRBV25-1	TRBJ1-1	TGTGCCAGCAGTGATCCCCCCTCTGAAGCTTTCTTT	CASSDPPSEAFF
NA	TRBD1	TRBV5-1	TRBJ1-2	TGCGCCAGCAGCAGGACAGGGGATGGCTACACCTTC	CASSRTGDGYTF
NA	TRBD1	TRBV3-1/TRBV3-2	TRBJ1-2	TGTGCCAGCAGCCAGCAGACAGGGGGCCGATATGGCTACACCTTC	CASSQQTGGRYGYTF
NA	NA	TRBV2	TRBJ1-1	TGTGCCAGCAGTCGACAGTCGCCCATGAACACTGAAGCTTTCTTT	CASSRQSPMNTEAFF
few	TRBD2	TRBV25-1	TRBJ2-1	TGTGCCAGCAGCCGGGAGCGGGAGTATAACAATGAGCAGTTCTTC	CASSREREYNNEQFF
NA	TRBD2	TRBV5-1	TRBJ2-1	TGCGCCAGCAGCGGGACTAGCGGGAGGGGCAATGAGCAGTTCTTC	CASSGTSGRGNEQFF
NA	NA	TRBV5-1	TRBJ2-2	TGCGCCAGCAGCTTGGAGGCAGGGAACACCGGGGAGCTGTTTTTT	CASSLEAGNTGELFF
NA	TRBD1	TRBV5-4	TRBJ2-4	TGTGCCAGCAGCTTAGAAGGACAGGGAGACATTCAGTACTTC	CASSLEGQGDIQYF
NA	NA	TRBV7-8	TRBJ1-2	TGTGCCAGCACTCTAGCTCGTCGGTCTGGGTGGGCTAACTATGGCTACACCTTC	CASTLARRSGWANYGYTF
NA	TRBD2	TRBV28	TRBJ2-5	TGTGCCAGCAGACCGGCGACTAGCGGGAGGCAAGAGACCCAGTACTTC	CASRPATSGRQETQYF
NA	NA	TRBV6-1	TRBJ1-5	TGTGCCAGCAGTGAAGCGCTTATTTGGGGAGGGAATCAGCCCCAGCATTTT	CASSEALIWGGNQPQHF
NA	TRBD1	TRBV5-1	TRBJ2-5	TGCGCCAGCGAGCAAGGAGGGAGGACAGGGCGCCAAGAGACCCAGTACTTC	CASEQGGRTGRQETQYF
NA	NA	TRBV6-6	TRBJ2-7	TGTGCCAGCAGCCCTCCCATCGACAGCTACGAGCAGTACTTC	CASSPPIDSYEQYF
NA	TRBD1	TRBV6-5	TRBJ2-2	TGTGCCAGCAGTAGACAGGGGACCACCGGGGAGCTGTTTTTT	CASSRQGTTGELFF
once	TRBD1	TRBV5-1	TRBJ2-2	TGCGCCAGCAGCCCCAGGACAGGGGGTACCGGGGAGCTGTTTTTT	CASSPRTGGTGELFF
NA	NA	TRBV5-5	TRBJ1-3	TGTGCCAGCAGCTGGATGCCCGGGGGAGACGGAAACACCATATATTTT	CASSWMPGGDGNTIYF
NA	NA	TRBV5-1	TRBJ1-1	TGCGCCAGCAGCTTGCAAGGTTCTCGACGCCTGGGGAGAACTGAAGCTTTCTTT	CASSLQGSRRLGRTEAFF
few	TRBD1	TRBV2	TRBJ1-5	TGTGCCAGCAGTGCTTTATCGGGACAGACAAAAAGTCGGCCCCAGCATTTT	CASSALSGQTKSRPQHF
NA	TRBD2	TRBV5-6	TRBJ2-3	TGTGCCAGCAGAGGGGAGGGGTCGGGAGATACGCAGTATTTT	CASRGEGSGDTQYF
NA	NA	TRBV9	TRBJ1-2	TGTGCCAGCAGCGTCGGTGGGACCCTCAGCGGGCATGGCTACACCTTC	CASSVGGTLSGHGYTF
NA	TRBD1	TRBV7-3	TRBJ2-5	TGTGCCAGCAGCCGGACAGGGAAAGAGACCCAGTACTTC	CASSRTGKETQYF
NA	NA	TRBV30	TRBJ1-1	TGTGCCTGGAGTGTATACGGGGGAAGAGAAGCTTTCTTT	CAWSVYGGREAFF